The 10 T cell receptor beta chains given below trace back to one sample, sequenced in a study of blood T cell repertoires in COVID-19. Assay: immunoSEQ multiplex PCR; the TCRdb copy retains only in-frame clones and omits some. The data contain over 200,000 clones, approximately 85% of them singletons. Specimen: peripheral blood. These receptors were collected from a woman between 50 and 59 years old with active or convalescent COVID-19.

The chain joins TRBV28 to TRBJ1-1; weak D call: TRBD1 (6 bases). Germline V CDR1 and CDR2: MDHEN, SYDVKM. V lost 3 bases and J lost 2, with 10 bases in between. The CDR3 contains 14 residues. CDR3 in DNA: TGTGCCAGCAGTTTTGGGGACACTAACACTGAAGCTTTCTTT. Its translation is CASSFGDTNTEAFF.

The chain links TRBV5-4 to TRBJ2-6, with 9 bases fitting TRBD1. The trim removed 3 bases at V and 0 bases at J, leaving 7 bases unmatched. In germline, CDR1 is SGHNT, CDR2 YYREEE (reference sequence). The CDR3 has 18 residues. CDR3 sequence (DNA): TGTGCCAGCAGCTCGCCGGGACAGGGAATCTCTGGGGCCAACGTCCTGACTTTC. This encodes CASSSPGQGISGANVLTF.

The chain uses TRBV19 and TRBJ1-6; 10 nucleotides line up with TRBD1. Germline trimming cut 6 bases from V and 7 bases from J; bases unmatched to any gene: 3. This CDR3 is 14 amino acids long. Germline loops: CDR1 LNHDA, CDR2 SQIVND (reference sequence). The CDR3, as DNA: TGTGCCAGTAGGGCGGACAGGGGGAATTCACCCCTCCACTTT. This translates into CASRADRGNSPLHF.

V is TRBV5-1 and J is TRBJ2-7; TRBD2 aligns across 11 bases. Germline V gene lookup returns CDR1 SGHRS and CDR2 YFSETQ. Germline trimming cut 1 base from V and 6 bases from J; bases unmatched to any gene: 6. CDR3 length: 15 residues. CDR3 sequence: CASSLLAGGAGEQYV. The CDR3 nucleotides are TGCGCCAGCAGCTTGCTAGCGGGGGGAGCAGGCGAGCAGTACGTC.

The rearrangement uses TRBV6-5 and TRBJ1-2; 7 bases align to TRBD1. This CDR3 has 13 residues. Per germline, CDR1 MNHEY and CDR2 SVGAGI. V was pared by 5 bases and J by 3 bases, with 3 bases of the junction left unmatched. The CDR3 spells CASSLTGDYGYTF. The DNA of the CDR3 is TGTGCCAGCAGTCTTACAGGGGACTATGGCTACACCTTC.

This clone has only a few counts. V and J are TRBV4-2 and TRBJ1-1; D not resolved. The CDR3 runs to 13 residues. In germline, CDR1 is LGHNA, CDR2 YNFKEQ. Trimming took 1 base from V and 7 from J, leaving 10 bases between them. Written as DNA, the CDR3 is TGTGCCAGCAGCCAAGTTCCGGGAGTTGAAGCTTTCTTT. Translation: CASSQVPGVEAFF.

This rearrangement joins TRBV6-2 or TRBV6-3 to TRBJ2-6; possible D gene TRBD1, 5 bases. V dropped 2 bases and J dropped 0 bases, with 5 bases sitting between them. CDR3 length: 15 residues. CDR1 is MNHEY, CDR2 SVGEGT, per germline. The CDR3 spells CASSYRGSGANVLTF. The CDR3 bases are TGTGCCAGCAGTTACAGGGGCTCTGGGGCCAACGTCCTGACTTTC.

The genes are TRBV15 and TRBJ2-7; D gene uncertain. In germline, CDR1 is LNHNV, CDR2 YYDKDF (reference sequence). The CDR3 is made up of 12 amino acids. V lost 0 bases and J lost 4, with 4 bases in between. CDR3 loop: CATSRDPYEQYF. DNA of the CDR3: TGTGCCACCAGCAGAGATCCTTACGAGCAGTACTTC. Supplemented by reference TRBV15 and TRBJ2-7, the full variable domain reads DAMVIQNPRYQVTQFGKPVTLSCSQTLNHNVMYWYQQKSSQAPKLLFHYYDKDFNNEADTPDNFQSRRPNTSFCFLDIRSPGLGDTAMYLCATSRDPYEQYFGPGTRLTVT.

The rearrangement uses TRBV7-9 and TRBJ1-5; no clear D. Germline V gives CDR1 SEHNR, CDR2 FQNEAQ (reference sequence). The CDR3 totals 15 residues. The V end was cut by 5 bases, the J end by 1 base, with 12 bases between. Here the CDR3 DNA reads TGTGCCAGCAGCCCGCCGGGGAACAGCAATCAGCCCCAGCATTTT. This gives the protein CASSPPGNSNQPQHF.

The chain couples TRBV29-1 to TRBJ2-3, with a weak D call TRBD2 (6 bases). Germline CDR1 reads SQVTM; CDR2 reads ANQGSEA. The CDR3 runs to 13 residues. V gave up 7 bases and J gave up 5 bases, with 16 bases separating them. CDR3 nucleotide sequence: TGCAGCGGCCGCAGGGTGGGGGGAGATACGCAGTATTTT. Translation: CSGRRVGGDTQYF.